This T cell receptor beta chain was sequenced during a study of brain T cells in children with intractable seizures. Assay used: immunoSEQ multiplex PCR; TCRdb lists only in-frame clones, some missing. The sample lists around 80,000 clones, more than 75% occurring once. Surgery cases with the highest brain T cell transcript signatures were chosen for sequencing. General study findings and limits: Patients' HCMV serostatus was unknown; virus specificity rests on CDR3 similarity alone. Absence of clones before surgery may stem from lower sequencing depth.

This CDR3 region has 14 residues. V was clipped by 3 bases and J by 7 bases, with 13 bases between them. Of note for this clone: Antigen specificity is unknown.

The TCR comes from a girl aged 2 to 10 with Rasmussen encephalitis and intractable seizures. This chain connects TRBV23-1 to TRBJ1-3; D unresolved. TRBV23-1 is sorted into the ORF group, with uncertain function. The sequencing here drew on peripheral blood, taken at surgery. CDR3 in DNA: TGCGCCAGCAGTCAGGGTATTCGCGGGAACACCATATATTTT. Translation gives CASSQGIRGNTIYF.